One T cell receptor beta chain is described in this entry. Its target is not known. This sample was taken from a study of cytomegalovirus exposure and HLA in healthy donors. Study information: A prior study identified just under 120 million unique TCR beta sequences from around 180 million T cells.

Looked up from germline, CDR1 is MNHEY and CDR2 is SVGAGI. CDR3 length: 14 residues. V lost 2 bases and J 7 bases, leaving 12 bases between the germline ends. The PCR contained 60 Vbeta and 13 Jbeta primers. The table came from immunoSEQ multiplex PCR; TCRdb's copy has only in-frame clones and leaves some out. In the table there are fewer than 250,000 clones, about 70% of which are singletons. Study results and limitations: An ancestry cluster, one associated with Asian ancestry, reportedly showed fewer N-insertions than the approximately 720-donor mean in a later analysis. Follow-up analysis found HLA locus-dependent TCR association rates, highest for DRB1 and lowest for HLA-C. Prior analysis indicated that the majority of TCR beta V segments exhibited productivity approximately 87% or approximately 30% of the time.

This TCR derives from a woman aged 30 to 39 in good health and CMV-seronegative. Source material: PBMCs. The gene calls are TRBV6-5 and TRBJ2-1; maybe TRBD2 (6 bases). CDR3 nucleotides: TGTGCCAGCAGTTACGGCCTAGCGTCAAATGAGCAGTTCTTC. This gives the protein CASSYGLASNEQFF.